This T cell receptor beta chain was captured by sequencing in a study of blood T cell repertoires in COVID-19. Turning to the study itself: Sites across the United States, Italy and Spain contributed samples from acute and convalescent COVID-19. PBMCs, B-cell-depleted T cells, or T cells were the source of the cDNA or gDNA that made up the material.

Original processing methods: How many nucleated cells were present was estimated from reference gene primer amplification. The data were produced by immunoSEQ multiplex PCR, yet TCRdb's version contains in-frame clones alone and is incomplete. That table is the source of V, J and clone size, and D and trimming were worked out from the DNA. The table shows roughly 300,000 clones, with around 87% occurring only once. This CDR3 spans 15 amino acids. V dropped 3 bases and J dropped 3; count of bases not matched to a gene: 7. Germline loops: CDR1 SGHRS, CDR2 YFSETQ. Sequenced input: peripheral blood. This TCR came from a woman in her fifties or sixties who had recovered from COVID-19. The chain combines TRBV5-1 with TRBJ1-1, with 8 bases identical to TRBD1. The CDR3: CASSWTGRADTEAFF. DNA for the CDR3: TGCGCCAGCAGCTGGACAGGGAGGGCGGACACTGAAGCTTTCTTT.